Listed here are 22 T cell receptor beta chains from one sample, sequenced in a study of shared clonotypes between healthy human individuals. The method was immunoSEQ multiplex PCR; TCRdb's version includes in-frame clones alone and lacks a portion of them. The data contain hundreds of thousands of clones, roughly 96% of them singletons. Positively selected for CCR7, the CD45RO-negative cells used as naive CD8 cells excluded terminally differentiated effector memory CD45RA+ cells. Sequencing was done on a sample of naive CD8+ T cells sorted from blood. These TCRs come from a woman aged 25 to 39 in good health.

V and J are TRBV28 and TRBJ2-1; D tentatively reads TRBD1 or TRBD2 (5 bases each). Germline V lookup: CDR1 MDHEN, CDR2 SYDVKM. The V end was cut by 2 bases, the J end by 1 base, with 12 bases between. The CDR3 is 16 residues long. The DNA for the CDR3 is TGTGCCAGCAGTTTAGTTGCAGGGAGTTCCTACAATGAGCAGTTCTTC. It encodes CASSLVAGSSYNEQFF.

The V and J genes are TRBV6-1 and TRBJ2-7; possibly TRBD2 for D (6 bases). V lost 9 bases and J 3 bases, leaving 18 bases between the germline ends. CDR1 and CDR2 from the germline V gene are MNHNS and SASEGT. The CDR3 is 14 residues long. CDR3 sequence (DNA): TGTGCCAGTCAATATAGCGGAGAAAACTACGAGCAGTACTTC. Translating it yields CASQYSGENYEQYF.

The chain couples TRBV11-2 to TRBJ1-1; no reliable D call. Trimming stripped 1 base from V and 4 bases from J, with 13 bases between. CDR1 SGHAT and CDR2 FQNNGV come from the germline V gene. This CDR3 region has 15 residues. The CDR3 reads CASSLAGFGRTEAFF. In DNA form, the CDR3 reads TGTGCCAGCAGCTTAGCGGGTTTTGGGCGCACTGAAGCTTTCTTT.

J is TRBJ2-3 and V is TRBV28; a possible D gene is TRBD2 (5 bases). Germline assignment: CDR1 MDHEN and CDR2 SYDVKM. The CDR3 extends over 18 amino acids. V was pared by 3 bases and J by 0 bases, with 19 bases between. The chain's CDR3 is CASSFPLVREGSTDTQYF. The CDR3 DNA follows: TGTGCCAGCAGTTTTCCCCTCGTGAGGGAAGGGAGCACAGATACGCAGTATTTT.

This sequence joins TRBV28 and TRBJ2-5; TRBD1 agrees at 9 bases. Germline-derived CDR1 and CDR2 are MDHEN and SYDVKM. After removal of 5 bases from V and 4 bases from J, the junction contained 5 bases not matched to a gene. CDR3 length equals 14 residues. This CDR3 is CASSPTGQGETQYF. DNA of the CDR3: TGTGCCAGCAGTCCCACGGGACAGGGAGAGACCCAGTACTTC.

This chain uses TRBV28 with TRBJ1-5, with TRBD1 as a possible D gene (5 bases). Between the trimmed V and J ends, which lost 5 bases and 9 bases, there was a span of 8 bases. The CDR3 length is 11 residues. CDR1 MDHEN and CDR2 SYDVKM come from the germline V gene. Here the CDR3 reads CASSGGGPQHF. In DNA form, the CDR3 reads TGTGCCAGCAGTGGGGGGGGGCCCCAGCATTTT.

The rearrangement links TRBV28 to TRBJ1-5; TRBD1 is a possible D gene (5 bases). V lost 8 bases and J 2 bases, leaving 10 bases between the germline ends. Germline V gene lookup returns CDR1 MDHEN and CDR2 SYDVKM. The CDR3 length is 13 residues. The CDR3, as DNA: TGTGCCAGCCGGGGAGGGGGCAATCAGCCCCAGCATTTT. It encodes CASRGGGNQPQHF.

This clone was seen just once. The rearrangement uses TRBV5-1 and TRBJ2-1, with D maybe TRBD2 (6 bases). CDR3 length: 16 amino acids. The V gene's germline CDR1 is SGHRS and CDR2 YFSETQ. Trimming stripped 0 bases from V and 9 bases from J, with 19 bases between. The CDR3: CASSLELTSFLVEQFF. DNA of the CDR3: TGCGCCAGCAGCTTGGAGCTGACTAGTTTCCTAGTTGAGCAGTTCTTC.

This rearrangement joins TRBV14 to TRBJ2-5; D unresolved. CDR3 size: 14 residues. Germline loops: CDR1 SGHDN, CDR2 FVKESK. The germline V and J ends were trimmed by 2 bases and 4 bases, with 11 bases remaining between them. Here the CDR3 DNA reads TGTGCCAGCAGCCAATTTTTAGGCGCAGAGACCCAGTACTTC. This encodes CASSQFLGAETQYF.

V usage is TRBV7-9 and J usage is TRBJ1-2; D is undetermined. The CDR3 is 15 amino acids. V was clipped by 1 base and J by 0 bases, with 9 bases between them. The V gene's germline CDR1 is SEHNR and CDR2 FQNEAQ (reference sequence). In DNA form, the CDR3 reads TGTGCCAGCAGCTTAGTGGCGTCACCTAACTATGGCTACACCTTC. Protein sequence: CASSLVASPNYGYTF. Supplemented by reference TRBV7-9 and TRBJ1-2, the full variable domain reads DTGVSQNPRHKITKRGQNVTFRCDPISEHNRLYWYRQTLGQGPEFLTYFQNEAQLEKSRLLSDRFSAERPKGSFSTLEIQRTEQGDSAMYLCASSLVASPNYGYTFGSGTRLTVV.

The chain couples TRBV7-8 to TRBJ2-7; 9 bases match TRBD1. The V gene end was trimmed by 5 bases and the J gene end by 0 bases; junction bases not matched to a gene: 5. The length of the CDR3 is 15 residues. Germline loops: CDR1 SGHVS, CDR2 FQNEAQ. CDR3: CASSHGQGFSYEQYF. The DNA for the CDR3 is TGTGCCAGCAGCCACGGACAGGGGTTCTCCTACGAGCAGTACTTC.

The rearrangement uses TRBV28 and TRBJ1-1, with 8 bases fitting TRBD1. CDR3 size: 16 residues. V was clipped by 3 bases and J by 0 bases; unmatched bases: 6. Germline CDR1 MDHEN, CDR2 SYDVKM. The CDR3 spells CASSLWDRSMNTEAFF. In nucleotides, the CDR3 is TGTGCCAGCAGTTTGTGGGACAGGTCCATGAACACTGAAGCTTTCTTT.

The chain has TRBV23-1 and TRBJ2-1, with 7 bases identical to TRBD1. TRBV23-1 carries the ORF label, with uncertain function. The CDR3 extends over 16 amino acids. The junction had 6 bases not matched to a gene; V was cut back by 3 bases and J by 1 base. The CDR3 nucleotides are TGCGCCAGCAGTCACCCAGACAGGGAATCCTACAATGAGCAGTTCTTC. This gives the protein CASSHPDRESYNEQFF.

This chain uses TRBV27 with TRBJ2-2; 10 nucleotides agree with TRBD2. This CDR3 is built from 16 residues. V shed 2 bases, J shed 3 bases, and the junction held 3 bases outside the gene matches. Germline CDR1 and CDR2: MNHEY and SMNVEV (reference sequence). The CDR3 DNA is TGTGCCAGCAGTTTAACCCTAGCGGGAGACACCGGGGAGCTGTTTTTT. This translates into CASSLTLAGDTGELFF.

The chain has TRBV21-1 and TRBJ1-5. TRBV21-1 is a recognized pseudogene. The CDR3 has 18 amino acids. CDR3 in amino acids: CASSSRFGTAYSNQPQHF. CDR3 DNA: TGTGCCAGCAGCTCAAGATTTGGGACGGCTTATAGCAATCAGCCCCAGCATTTT.

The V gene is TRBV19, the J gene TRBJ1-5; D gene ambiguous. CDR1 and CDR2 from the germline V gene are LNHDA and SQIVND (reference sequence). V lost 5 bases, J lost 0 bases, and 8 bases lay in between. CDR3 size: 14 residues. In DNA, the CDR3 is TGTGCCAGTAGTGTCAGGAATAGCAATCAGCCCCAGCATTTT. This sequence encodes CASSVRNSNQPQHF.

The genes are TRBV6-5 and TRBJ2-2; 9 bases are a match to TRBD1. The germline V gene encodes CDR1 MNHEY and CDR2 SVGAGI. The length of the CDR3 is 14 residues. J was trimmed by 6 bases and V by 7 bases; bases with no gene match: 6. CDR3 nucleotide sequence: TGTGCCAGCAACAGGGACAGGGCTGCCGGGGAGCTGTTTTTT. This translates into CASNRDRAAGELFF.

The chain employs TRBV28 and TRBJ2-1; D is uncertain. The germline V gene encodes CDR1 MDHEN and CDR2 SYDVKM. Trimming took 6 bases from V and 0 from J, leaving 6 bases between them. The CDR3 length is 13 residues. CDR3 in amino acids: CASSASSYNEQFF. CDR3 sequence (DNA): TGTGCCAGCAGCGCGAGCTCCTACAATGAGCAGTTCTTC.

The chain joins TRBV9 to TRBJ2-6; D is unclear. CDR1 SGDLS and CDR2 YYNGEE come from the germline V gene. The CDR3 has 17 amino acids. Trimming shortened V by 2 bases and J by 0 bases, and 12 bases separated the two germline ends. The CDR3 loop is CASSVSAVRSGANVLTF. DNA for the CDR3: TGTGCCAGCAGCGTTTCGGCGGTACGCTCTGGGGCCAACGTCCTGACTTTC.

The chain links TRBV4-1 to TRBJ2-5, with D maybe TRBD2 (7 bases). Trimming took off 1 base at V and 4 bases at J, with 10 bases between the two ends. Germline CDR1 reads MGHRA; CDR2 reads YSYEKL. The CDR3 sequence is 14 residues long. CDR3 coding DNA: TGCGCCAGCAGCCAAGGGGGAGGGGGAGAGACCCAGTACTTC. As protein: CASSQGGGGETQYF.

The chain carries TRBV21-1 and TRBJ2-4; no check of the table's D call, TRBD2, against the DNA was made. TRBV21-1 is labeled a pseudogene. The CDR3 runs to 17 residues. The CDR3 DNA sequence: TGTGCCAGCAGCAAAAGGACCGGGGGGCGCGACAAAAACATTCAGTACTTC. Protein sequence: CASSKRTGGRDKNIQYF.

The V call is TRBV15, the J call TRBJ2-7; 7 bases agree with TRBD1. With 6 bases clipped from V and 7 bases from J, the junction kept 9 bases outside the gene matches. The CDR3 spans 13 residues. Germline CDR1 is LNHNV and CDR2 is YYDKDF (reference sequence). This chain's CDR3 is CATRPRGSGEQYF. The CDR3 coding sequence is TGTGCCACCAGACCCAGGGGGTCGGGGGAGCAGTACTTC.